This record concerns one T cell receptor (delta chain) sequence. This receptor's antigen is unknown. TCRdb attributes to this sequence the protein of a much larger clone, which differs from the DNA translation at residue 4; a read error is likely, and the protein displayed is translated from the DNA. The data derive from a study of DNA immune sequencing with unique molecular identifiers (TCRdb year 2020). At the level of the whole study: Immunomagnetic cell separation was used to enrich gammadelta T cells from buffy coats, and the genomic DNA of the enriched gammadelta T cells was sequenced. To compare enriched and non-enriched samples, about 100 ng of enriched gammadelta T-cell DNA and roughly 1 ug of non-enriched PBMC DNA were sequenced. All donors were healthy people, and about nine of the donors were profiled using sorted gammadelta T cells from peripheral blood. An ultrasensitive DNA-based TRD repertoire sequencing method using PCR-introduced unique molecular identifiers was developed and validated in the study. gammadelta T cells were enriched from PBMC of under 11 healthy individuals by fluorescence-activated cell sorting. The method was checked using synthetic reference molecules and blood samples from healthy people.

What the study reported, not specific to this receptor: TRDV2 paired with TRDJ1 was the most common TRD rearrangement among clonotypes in healthy donors. Healthy donors differed in TRD repertoire diversity, and several donors were highly oligoclonal, meaning the top 5 clonotypes made up more than half of productive molecules. Novel TRD sequences not targeted by the primers cannot be detected by the primer-based approach.

V and J lose 7 bases and 4 bases, and a span of 7 bases separates them. As encoded in the germline V gene, CDR1 is TSWWSYY while CDR2 is QGS. The CDR3 covers 11 residues, taking in both the cysteine and the phenylalanine. The CDR3 DNA has 33 bases and is translated from base 1. Library generation was performed with multiplex PCR. A 32-plex assay, with primers for all 8 TRDV and 4 TRDJ genes spanning the CDR3, was used to amplify the genomic DNA. A 12-nucleotide UMI was added during two to three barcoding PCR cycles, followed by a second PCR with Illumina adapter primers. AMPure XP beads were used to purify the libraries, and library quality was checked on a Fragment Analyzer using the HS NGS Fragment kit. An Illumina MiniSeq mid-output kit with around 19% PhiX and 150 cycles of paired-end reads was used for sequencing. Per the original workflow: MIGEC version 1.2.9 was used to process the reads, grouping the reads by UMI and building error-corrected consensus sequences. For post-processing, modified scripts from VDJtools version 1.2.1 were used together with the tcR R package. TCRdb reprocessed the public data with the CATT caller; entries with the same nucleotide sequence were combined afterwards. These V and J calls originate from TCRdb's pipeline instead of the authors' own analysis. This sample lists some 2,500 delta-chain clones; around an eighth were detected once. Jointly, the top ten make up less than 25% of the sample.

The sequence joins TRDV1 to TRDJ1; the D segment could be TRDD3, given 5 matching bases. The sequenced material came from gamma-delta T cells from PBMCs. The sequence was obtained from a human donor in good health. The nucleotide sequence reads as follows: TGTGCTCTTGTGGGGTTCGATAAACTCATCTTT. It translates as CALVGFDKLIF.